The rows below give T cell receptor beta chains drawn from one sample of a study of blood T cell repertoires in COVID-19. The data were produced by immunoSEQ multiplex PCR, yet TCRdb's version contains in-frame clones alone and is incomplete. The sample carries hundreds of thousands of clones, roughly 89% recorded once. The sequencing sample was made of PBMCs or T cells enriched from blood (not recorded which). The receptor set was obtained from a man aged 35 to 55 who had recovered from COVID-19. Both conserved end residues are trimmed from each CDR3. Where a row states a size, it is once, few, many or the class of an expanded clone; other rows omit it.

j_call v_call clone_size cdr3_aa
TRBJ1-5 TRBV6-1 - ASSAFLSGNNQPQH
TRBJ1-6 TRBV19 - ASSSSPGDSPLH
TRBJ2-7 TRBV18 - ASSPLAYEQY
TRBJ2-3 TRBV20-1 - SASYEGTDTQY
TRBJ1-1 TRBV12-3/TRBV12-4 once ASSTTLNTEAF
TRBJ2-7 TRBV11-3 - ASSPRDRSYEQY
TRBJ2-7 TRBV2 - ASTQVLEQY
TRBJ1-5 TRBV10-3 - AISEYQGGQPQH
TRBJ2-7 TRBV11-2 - ASSLGRGTVTYEQY
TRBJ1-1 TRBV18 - ASSLQGDAF
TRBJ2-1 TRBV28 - ASSSPVAGTGGNEQF
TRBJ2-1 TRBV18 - ASSPWSSGSNEQF
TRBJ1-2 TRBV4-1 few ASSQETRDYGYT
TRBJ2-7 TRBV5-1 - ASSLAQGRIEQY
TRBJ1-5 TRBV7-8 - ASSLSPPGRSGKQPQH
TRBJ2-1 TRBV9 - ASSLDNNEQF
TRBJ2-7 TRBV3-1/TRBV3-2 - ASALAGGNYEQY
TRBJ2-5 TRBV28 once ASSKRQGVETQY
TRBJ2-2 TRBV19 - ASSIWGGTGELF
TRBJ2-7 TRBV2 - ASRGGVQSYEQY
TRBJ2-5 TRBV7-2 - ASSLVGLAQETQY
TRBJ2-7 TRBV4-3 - AKAGCEQY
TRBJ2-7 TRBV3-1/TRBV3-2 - ASSQGLRTSGRAFHEQY
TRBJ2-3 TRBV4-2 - ASSQDLTGAGTQY
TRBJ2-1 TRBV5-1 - ASSVELIPYNEQF